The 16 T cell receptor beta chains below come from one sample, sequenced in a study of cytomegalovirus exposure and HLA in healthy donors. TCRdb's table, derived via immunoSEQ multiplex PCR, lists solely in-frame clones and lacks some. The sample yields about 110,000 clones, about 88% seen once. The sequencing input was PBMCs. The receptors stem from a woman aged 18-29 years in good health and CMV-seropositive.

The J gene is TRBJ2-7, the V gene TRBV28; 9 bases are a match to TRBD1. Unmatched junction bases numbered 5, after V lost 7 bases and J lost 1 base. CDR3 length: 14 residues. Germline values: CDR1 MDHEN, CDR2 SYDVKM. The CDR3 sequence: CASTSTGGSYEQYF. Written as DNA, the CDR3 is TGTGCCAGCACGTCGACAGGGGGATCCTACGAGCAGTACTTC.

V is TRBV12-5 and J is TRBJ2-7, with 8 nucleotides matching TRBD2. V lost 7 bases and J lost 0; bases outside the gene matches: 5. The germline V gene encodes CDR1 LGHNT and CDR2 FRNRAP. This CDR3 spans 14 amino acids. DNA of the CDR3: TGTGCTAGTGTCTTGAGCGGGAGCTCCTACGAGCAGTACGTC. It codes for CASVLSGSSYEQYV.

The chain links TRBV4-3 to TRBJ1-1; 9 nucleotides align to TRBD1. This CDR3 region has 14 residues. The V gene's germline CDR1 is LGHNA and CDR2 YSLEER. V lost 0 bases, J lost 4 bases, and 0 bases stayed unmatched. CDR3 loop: CASSQEDRGTEAFF. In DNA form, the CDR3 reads TGCGCCAGCAGCCAAGAGGACAGGGGCACTGAAGCTTTCTTT.

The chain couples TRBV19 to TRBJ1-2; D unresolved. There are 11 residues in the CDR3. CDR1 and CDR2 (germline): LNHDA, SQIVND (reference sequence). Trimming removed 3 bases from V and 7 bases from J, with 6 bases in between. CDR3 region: CASSIGRGYTF. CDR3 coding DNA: TGTGCCAGTAGTATTGGGCGTGGCTACACCTTC.

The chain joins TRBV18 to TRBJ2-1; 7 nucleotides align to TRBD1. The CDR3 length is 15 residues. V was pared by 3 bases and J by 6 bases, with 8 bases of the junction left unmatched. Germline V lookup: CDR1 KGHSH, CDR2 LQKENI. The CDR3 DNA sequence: TGTGCCAGCTCACCCCAGACAGGGATGGGCAATGAGCAGTTCTTC. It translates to CASSPQTGMGNEQFF.

The CDR3 protein is CASTSTGGHEQYF. For the CDR3, the DNA is TGTGCCAGCACCAGCACAGGGGGCCACGAGCAGTACTTC. This rearrangement joins TRBV5-4 to TRBJ2-7; 9 positions match TRBD1. V lost 6 bases and J lost 5; bases outside the gene matches: 6. The CDR3 has 13 residues. Germline lookup yields CDR1 SGHNT and CDR2 YYREEE (reference sequence).

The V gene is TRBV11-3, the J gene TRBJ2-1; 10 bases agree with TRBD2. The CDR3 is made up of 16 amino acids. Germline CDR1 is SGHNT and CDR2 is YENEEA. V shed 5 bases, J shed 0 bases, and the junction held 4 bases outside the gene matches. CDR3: CASSTIAGGSYNEQFF. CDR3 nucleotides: TGTGCCAGCAGCACTATAGCGGGGGGCTCCTACAATGAGCAGTTCTTC.

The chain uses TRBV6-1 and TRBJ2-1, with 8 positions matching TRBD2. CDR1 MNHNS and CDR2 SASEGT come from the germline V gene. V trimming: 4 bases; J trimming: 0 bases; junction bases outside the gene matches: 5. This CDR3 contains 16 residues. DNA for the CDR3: TGTGCCAGCAGTGGACCTACTAGCGGCTCCTACAATGAGCAGTTCTTC. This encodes CASSGPTSGSYNEQFF.

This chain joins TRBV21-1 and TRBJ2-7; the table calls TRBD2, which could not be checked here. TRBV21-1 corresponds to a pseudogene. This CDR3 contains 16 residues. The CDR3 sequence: CASSSDAGTSPYEQYV. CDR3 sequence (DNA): TGTGCCAGCAGCAGTGATGCCGGGACTAGTCCTTACGAGCAGTACGTC.

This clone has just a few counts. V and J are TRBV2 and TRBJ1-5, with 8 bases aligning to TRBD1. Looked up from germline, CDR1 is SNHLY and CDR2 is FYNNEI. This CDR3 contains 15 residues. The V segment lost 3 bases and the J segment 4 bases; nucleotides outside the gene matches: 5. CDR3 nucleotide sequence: TGTGCCAGCAGTGATTATGGGGACAGGAATCAGCCCCAGCATTTT. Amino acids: CASSDYGDRNQPQHF.

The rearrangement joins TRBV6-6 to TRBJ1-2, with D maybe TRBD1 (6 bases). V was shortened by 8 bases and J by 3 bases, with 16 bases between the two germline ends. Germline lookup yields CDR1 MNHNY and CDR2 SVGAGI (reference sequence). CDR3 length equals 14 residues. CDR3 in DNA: TGTGCCAGCCTATTGAGGACAGCCGACTATGGCTACACCTTC. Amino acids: CASLLRTADYGYTF.

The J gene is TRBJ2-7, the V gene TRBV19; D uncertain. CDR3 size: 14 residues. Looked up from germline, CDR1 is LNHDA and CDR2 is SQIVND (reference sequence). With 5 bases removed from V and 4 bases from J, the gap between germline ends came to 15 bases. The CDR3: CASSAAVGLYEQYF. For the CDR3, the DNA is TGTGCCAGTAGTGCGGCCGTAGGTCTGTACGAGCAGTACTTC.

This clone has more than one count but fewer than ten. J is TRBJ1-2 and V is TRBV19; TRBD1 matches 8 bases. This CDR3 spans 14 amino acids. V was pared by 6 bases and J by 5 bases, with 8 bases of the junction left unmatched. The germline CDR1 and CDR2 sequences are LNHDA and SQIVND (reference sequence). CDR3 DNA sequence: TGTGCCAGTAGCTCATCCCGACAGGGGTATGGCTACACCTTC. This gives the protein CASSSSRQGYGYTF.

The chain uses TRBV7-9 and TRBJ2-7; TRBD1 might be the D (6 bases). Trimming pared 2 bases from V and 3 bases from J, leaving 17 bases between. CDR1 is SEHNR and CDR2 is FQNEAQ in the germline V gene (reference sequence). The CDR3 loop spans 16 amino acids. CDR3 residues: CASSLQSDRPVYEQYF. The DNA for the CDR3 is TGTGCCAGCAGCTTACAATCGGACAGACCAGTCTACGAGCAGTACTTC.

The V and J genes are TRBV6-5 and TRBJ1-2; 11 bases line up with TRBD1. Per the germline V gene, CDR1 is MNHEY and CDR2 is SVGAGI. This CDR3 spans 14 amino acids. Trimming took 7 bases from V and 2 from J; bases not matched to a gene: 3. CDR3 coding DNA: TGTGCCAGCAAGTGGGACAGGGGGAACTATGGCTACACCTTC. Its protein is CASKWDRGNYGYTF.

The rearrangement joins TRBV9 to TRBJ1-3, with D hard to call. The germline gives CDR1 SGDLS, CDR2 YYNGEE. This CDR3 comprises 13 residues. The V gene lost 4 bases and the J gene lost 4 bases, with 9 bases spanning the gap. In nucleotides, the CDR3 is TGTGCCAGCAGCCGATCAGGAGGAAACACCATATATTTT. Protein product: CASSRSGGNTIYF.